These 27 T cell receptor beta chains share one sample of origin, sequenced in a study of siplizumab effects on memory and regulatory T cells. This table comes from immunoSEQ multiplex PCR, and its TCRdb copy is limited to in-frame clones, with some not included. The sample consists of about 120,000 clones, 80% to 95% of them appearing once. What was sequenced was non-Treg CD4+ T cells sorted from blood. The receptors were sampled from a human donor in good health.

This clone is a singleton in its sample. CDR3 loop: CASSLQGGKTNEKLFF. The CDR3 DNA reads as TGTGCCAGCAGCTTACAGGGAGGTAAAACTAATGAAAAACTGTTTTTT. The gene calls are TRBV7-2 and TRBJ1-4; D perhaps matches TRBD1 (5 bases). CDR1 is SGHTA, CDR2 FQGNSA, per germline. The CDR3 covers 16 residues. V dropped 2 bases and J dropped 1 base, with 11 bases sitting between them.

This rearrangement joins TRBV7-2 to TRBJ2-3, with D unresolved. Germline V gives CDR1 SGHTA, CDR2 FQGNSA. Trimming pared 4 bases from V and 0 bases from J, leaving 11 bases between. This CDR3 is built from 15 residues. CDR3 amino acids: CASSSSYTSTDTQYF. The CDR3 bases are TGTGCCAGCAGCTCCAGCTACACTAGCACAGATACGCAGTATTTT.

This rearrangement joins TRBV7-7 to TRBJ1-5, with a possible D match to TRBD1 (6 bases). Germline V CDR1 and CDR2: SSHAT, FNYEAQ (reference sequence). The CDR3 length is 16 residues. Trimming removed 1 base at V and 6 bases at J, with 16 bases between. This chain's CDR3 is CASSLETGGEGQPQHF. The DNA of the CDR3 is TGTGCCAGCAGCTTAGAGACGGGGGGCGAGGGTCAGCCCCAGCATTTT.

J is TRBJ2-1 and V is TRBV2, with D possibly matching TRBD1 (6 bases). The germline gives CDR1 SNHLY, CDR2 FYNNEI. V dropped 8 bases and J dropped 4 bases, with 21 bases sitting between them. The CDR3 loop spans 16 amino acids. The DNA of the CDR3 is TGTGCCAGCTTCCGAAACAGGGCCTCCGTTTACAATGAGCAGTTCTTC. As protein: CASFRNRASVYNEQFF.

This chain links TRBV18 with TRBJ1-1, with 8 nucleotides matching TRBD1. With V trimmed by 3 bases and J by 5 bases, 5 bases remained unmatched. The CDR3 extends over 14 amino acids. CDR1 and CDR2 from the germline V gene are KGHSH and LQKENI. CDR3 bases: TGTGCCAGCTCACCCTCGACAGGGGTGACTGAAGCTTTCTTT. Amino acids: CASSPSTGVTEAFF. The variable domain in full, completed from reference TRBV18 and TRBJ1-1, reads NAGVMQNPRHLVRRRGQEARLRCSPMKGHSHVYWYRQLPEEGLKFMVYLQKENIIDESGMPKERFSAEFPKEGPSILRIQQVVRGDSAAYFCASSPSTGVTEAFFGQGTRLTVV.

The rearrangement joins TRBV5-1 to TRBJ1-6; 7 nucleotides line up with TRBD1. CDR1 and CDR2 (germline): SGHRS, YFSETQ. V was pared by 1 base and J by 9 bases, with 13 bases of the junction left unmatched. This CDR3 has 17 residues. Written as DNA, the CDR3 is TGCGCCAGCAGCTTGAACCGGCAAGCAGGGGGGATTTCACCCCTCCACTTT. Protein product: CASSLNRQAGGISPLHF.

This clone came up a few times. The chain links TRBV5-4 to TRBJ2-3; 11 nucleotides line up with TRBD2. The CDR3 loop spans 18 amino acids. The germline V gene has CDR1 SGHNT and CDR2 YYREEE (reference sequence). The V gene end was trimmed by 0 bases and the J gene end by 4 bases; junction bases not matched to a gene: 10. CDR3: CASSLGLAGGRRADTQYF. For the CDR3, the DNA is TGTGCCAGCAGCTTGGGGCTAGCGGGGGGACGACGTGCAGATACGCAGTATTTT.

The V call is TRBV4-1, the J call TRBJ2-5, with D uncertain. Germline loops: CDR1 MGHRA, CDR2 YSYEKL. V lost 0 bases, J lost 4 bases, and 12 bases lay in between. This CDR3 contains 15 residues. Here the CDR3 DNA reads TGCGCCAGCAGCCAAGATGGGTCTACTTTAGAGACCCAGTACTTC. This codes for CASSQDGSTLETQYF.

The V call is TRBV11-2, the J call TRBJ2-6, with TRBD1 matching over 7 bases. The CDR3 has 17 residues. Unmatched junction bases numbered 6, after V lost 4 bases and J lost 0 bases. Germline loops: CDR1 SGHAT, CDR2 FQNNGV. CDR3 protein: CASSSTGTASGANVLTF. The CDR3 bases are TGTGCCAGCAGCTCAACCGGGACAGCCTCTGGGGCCAACGTCCTGACTTTC.

This clone was detected once. V is TRBV6-5 and J is TRBJ1-4; D is undetermined. The germline V gene encodes CDR1 MNHEY and CDR2 SVGAGI. The CDR3 is 10 amino acids. With 5 bases removed from V and 10 bases from J, the gap between germline ends came to 5 bases. The CDR3 region has the DNA TGTGCCAGCAGTGAAGGAAAACTGTTTTTT. Its protein product is CASSEGKLFF.

The chain has TRBV9 and TRBJ1-3; D is ambiguous. The germline V and J ends were trimmed by 2 bases and 0 bases, with 9 bases remaining between them. The germline V gene encodes CDR1 SGDLS and CDR2 YYNGEE. The CDR3 consists of 15 residues. The CDR3 here is CASSVDGYSGNTIYF. The CDR3 DNA follows: TGTGCCAGCAGCGTGGACGGGTACTCTGGAAACACCATATATTTT.

This chain links TRBV11-2 with TRBJ1-3, with unresolved D. Germline values: CDR1 SGHAT, CDR2 FQNNGV. Trimming cost V 4 bases and J 0 bases, with 13 bases left between them. This CDR3 is built from 16 residues. The CDR3 nucleotides are TGTGCCAGCAGCTCAGCCGCGGGGAGCTCTGGAAACACCATATATTTT. It codes for CASSSAAGSSGNTIYF.

This CDR3 reads CASSEEGRGKLFF. DNA for the CDR3: TGTGCCAGCAGTGAGGAAGGGCGCGGAAAACTGTTTTTT. V gene TRBV2 combines with J gene TRBJ1-4, with unresolved D. From germline, CDR1 is SNHLY and CDR2 FYNNEI. V lost 3 bases and J lost 10, with 12 bases in between. The CDR3 covers 13 residues.

The chain couples TRBV5-1 to TRBJ1-4; 7 bases align to TRBD1. CDR3 length: 20 amino acids. The junction had 14 bases not matched to a gene; V was cut back by 0 bases and J by 0 bases. The germline V gene encodes CDR1 SGHRS and CDR2 YFSETQ. The CDR3 DNA follows: TGCGCCAGCAGCTTGGTTCCAACAGGGGCTGGAGATGCAACTAATGAAAAACTGTTTTTT. It encodes CASSLVPTGAGDATNEKLFF.

The rearrangement links TRBV5-1 to TRBJ2-3; 11 bases match TRBD2. CDR3 length equals 16 residues. The V gene end was trimmed by 3 bases and the J gene end by 1 base; junction bases not matched to a gene: 4. CDR1 and CDR2 (germline): SGHRS, YFSETQ. The CDR3 loop is CASSSPGLAGTDTQYF. For the CDR3, the DNA is TGCGCCAGCAGCTCCCCGGGACTAGCGGGCACAGATACGCAGTATTTT.

The chain employs TRBV30 and TRBJ1-5; a weak D match, TRBD1 (5 bases). There are 15 residues in the CDR3. Trimming took 3 bases from V and 5 from J, leaving 17 bases between them. Germline-derived CDR1 and CDR2 are GTSNPN and SVGIG (reference sequence). Here the CDR3 reads CAWSPLGGFDQPQHF. DNA for the CDR3: TGTGCCTGGAGCCCCCTCGGGGGTTTTGATCAGCCCCAGCATTTT.

This chain joins TRBV28 and TRBJ2-1, with D tentatively TRBD2 (6 bases). The CDR3 spans 14 residues. Trimming removed 7 bases from V and 8 bases from J, with 18 bases in between. CDR1 and CDR2 from the germline V gene are MDHEN and SYDVKM. The CDR3 bases are TGTGCCAGCACACGGGACTTTAGGGGCCATGAGCAGTTCTTC. It specifies CASTRDFRGHEQFF.

The chain couples TRBV27 to TRBJ1-4; 7 bases line up with TRBD1. Germline lookup yields CDR1 MNHEY and CDR2 SMNVEV (reference sequence). J gave up 7 bases and V 2 bases, and 10 bases lay outside the gene matches. This CDR3 has 16 residues. The CDR3 is CASSLVPRGAGEKLFF. The DNA for the CDR3 is TGTGCCAGCAGTTTAGTCCCCAGGGGGGCTGGTGAAAAACTGTTTTTT.

The chain carries TRBV21-1 and TRBJ2-7; no check of the table's D call, TRBD1, against the DNA was made. TRBV21-1 is flagged as a pseudogene. The CDR3 loop spans 14 amino acids. The CDR3 bases are TGTGCCAGCAGAGACATCTTAAGCTCCTACGAGCAGTACTTC. This codes for CASRDILSSYEQYF.

About this clone itself: Mismatch with germline at one junction end may stem from a read error. The chain couples TRBV7-9 to TRBJ1-2; 8 bases align to TRBD1. The germline V gene encodes CDR1 SEHNR and CDR2 FQNEAQ (reference sequence). The CDR3 has 13 residues. The CDR3 reads CASSLAQWSDRAF. CDR3 nucleotide sequence: TGTGCCAGCAGCTTAGCGCAATGGTCGGACAGGGCTTTC.

V and J are TRBV9 and TRBJ2-3; D tentatively reads TRBD1 or TRBD2 (6 bases each). The ends were cut back, 3 bases at V and 5 bases at J, with 16 bases in the middle. CDR3 size: 15 residues. Germline V gene sequence: CDR1 SGDLS, CDR2 YYNGEE. The CDR3 loop reads CASSDEGGSGDTQYF. DNA of the CDR3: TGTGCCAGCAGCGACGAGGGGGGAAGCGGAGATACGCAGTATTTT.

The rearrangement links TRBV6-1 to TRBJ2-2, with 8 bases identical to TRBD2. The CDR3 runs to 15 residues. Looked up from germline, CDR1 is MNHNS and CDR2 is SASEGT. With V trimmed by 8 bases and J by 3 bases, 8 bases remained unmatched. CDR3: CASLRGGLHTGELFF. As DNA, the CDR3 is TGTGCCAGCCTCCGGGGGGGATTGCACACCGGGGAGCTGTTTTTT.

The chain uses TRBV6-1 and TRBJ1-4; D gene unclear. There are 15 residues in the CDR3. Between the trimmed V and J ends, which lost 7 bases and 2 bases, there was a span of 14 bases. Germline loops: CDR1 MNHNS, CDR2 SASEGT. Written as DNA, the CDR3 is TGTGCCAGCACCGAGGGCACAGCGACTAATGAAAAACTGTTTTTT. Translating it yields CASTEGTATNEKLFF.

This clone was recorded once. The chain recombines TRBV2 with TRBJ2-5, with 11 bases aligning to TRBD2. The CDR3 totals 17 residues. Germline values: CDR1 SNHLY, CDR2 FYNNEI. Germline trimming cut 5 bases from V and 4 bases from J; bases unmatched to any gene: 12. CDR3 protein: CASSFRLAGTGRETQYF. The CDR3 DNA reads TGTGCCAGCAGTTTTCGACTAGCGGGGACGGGCAGAGAGACCCAGTACTTC. Looking up the rest from reference TRBV2 and TRBJ2-5 gives the full variable domain: EPEVTQTPSHQVTQMGQEVILRCVPISNHLYFYWYRQILGQKVEFLVSFYNNEISEKSEIFDDQFSVERPDGSNFTLKIRSTKLEDSAMYFCASSFRLAGTGRETQYFGPGTRLLVL.

The V gene is TRBV19, the J gene TRBJ2-1, with TRBD1 matching over 7 bases. V was pared by 3 bases and J by 8 bases, with 10 bases of the junction left unmatched. The CDR3 is made up of 15 amino acids. Germline loops: CDR1 LNHDA, CDR2 SQIVND (reference sequence). The CDR3 spells CASSIWDSWSDEQFF. The CDR3 region has the DNA TGTGCCAGTAGTATCTGGGACAGTTGGTCCGATGAGCAGTTCTTC. The entire variable domain, with the rest obtained from reference TRBV19 and TRBJ2-1, is as follows: DGGITQSPKYLFRKEGQNVTLSCEQNLNHDAMYWYRQDPGQGLRLIYYSQIVNDFQKGDIAEGYSVSREKKESFPLTVTSAQKNPTAFYLCASSIWDSWSDEQFFGPGTRLTVL.

The CDR3 coding sequence is TGTGCCAGCAGAAGCGGGGGGGCCCTGGAGACCCAGTACTTC. This gives the protein CASRSGGALETQYF. This chain links TRBV7-9 with TRBJ2-5; TRBD2 matches 10 bases. CDR1 and CDR2 from the germline V gene are SEHNR and FQNEAQ (reference sequence). Trimming cost V 6 bases and J 5 bases; bases outside gene matches: 6. CDR3 length equals 14 residues.

J is TRBJ1-4 and V is TRBV19; 8 bases agree with TRBD1. Per germline, CDR1 LNHDA and CDR2 SQIVND (reference sequence). This CDR3 has 13 residues. Trimming at V came to 9 bases and at J to 6 bases, leaving 6 bases not matched to a gene. The CDR3 is CASQGQGHEKLFF. The CDR3 DNA reads as TGTGCCAGCCAAGGACAGGGACATGAAAAACTGTTTTTT.